The TCR beta chain under discussion was sequenced for a study of PD-L1 blockade in urothelial cancer. Study-level information: Blood underwent analysis 3 weeks (second dose) and 6 weeks after treatment began.

Here immunoSEQ multiplex PCR was the method, and the copy in TCRdb shows in-frame clones only, minus some. Among tens of thousands of clones listed, approximately 80% were seen once. The length of the CDR3 is 16 residues. Germline lookup yields CDR1 SGHTA and CDR2 FQGNSA. J gave up 4 bases and V 6 bases, and 12 bases lay outside the gene matches. This TCR was recovered from a man in his 70s with urothelial cancer. The gene calls are TRBV7-2 and TRBJ2-1; 7 bases agree with TRBD1. This sample comprised PBMCs, obtained around atezolizumab (anti-PD-L1) treatment. The chain's CDR3 is CASSPRGGQVYNEQFF. CDR3 DNA: TGTGCCAGCAGTCCACGGGGTGGACAGGTATACAATGAGCAGTTCTTC.